This T cell receptor beta chain was identified in a study of blood T cell repertoires in COVID-19. The method was immunoSEQ multiplex PCR; TCRdb's version includes in-frame clones alone and lacks a portion of them. The sample has 200,000 to 300,000 clones; 86% are singletons. The CDR3 loop spans 15 amino acids. CDR1 is LGHDT, CDR2 YNNKEL, per germline (reference sequence). V lost 1 base and J lost 4, with 10 bases in between. The chain carries TRBV3-1 (or the pseudogene TRBV3-2) and TRBJ1-4; D is undetermined. The sequencing input was peripheral blood. The clonotype was recovered from a man older than 75 with acute or convalescent COVID-19. Here the CDR3 DNA reads TGTGCCAGCAGCCAAGGTTTACAGATTAATGAAAAACTGTTTTTT. This gives the protein CASSQGLQINEKLFF.